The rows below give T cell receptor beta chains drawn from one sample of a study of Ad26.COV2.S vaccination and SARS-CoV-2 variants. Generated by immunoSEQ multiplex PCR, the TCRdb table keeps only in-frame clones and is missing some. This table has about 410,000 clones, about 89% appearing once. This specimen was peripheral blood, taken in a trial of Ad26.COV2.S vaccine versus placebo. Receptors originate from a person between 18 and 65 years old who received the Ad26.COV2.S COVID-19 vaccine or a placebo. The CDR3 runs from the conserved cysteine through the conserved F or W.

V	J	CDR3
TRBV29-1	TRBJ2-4	CSVAEVAKNIQYF
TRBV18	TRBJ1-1	CASSPDSEAFF
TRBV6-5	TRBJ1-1	CASTSRENTEAFF
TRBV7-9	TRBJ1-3	CASSLDPGRSGNTIYF
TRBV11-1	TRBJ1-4	CASSLPGATNEKLFF
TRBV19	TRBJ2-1	CASSIVAGILNEQFF
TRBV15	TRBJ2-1	CATSSGTSGAWNEQFF
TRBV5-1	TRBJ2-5	CASSLGTSGDVAQYF
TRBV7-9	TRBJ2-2	CASSLGLAGTTGELFF
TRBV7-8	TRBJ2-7	CASSLATSGLSSYEQYF
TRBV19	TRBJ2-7	CASSGLAGGEQYF
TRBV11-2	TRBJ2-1	CASTIPISSNNEQFF
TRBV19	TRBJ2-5	CASTPGLASKETQYF
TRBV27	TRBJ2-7	CASSLKLAYEQYF
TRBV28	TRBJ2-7	CASRQTGQASYEQYF
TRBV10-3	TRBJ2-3	CAISPGQGTDTQYF
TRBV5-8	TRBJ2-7	CASRGQGEQYF
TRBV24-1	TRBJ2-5	CATSESGRAHQETQYF
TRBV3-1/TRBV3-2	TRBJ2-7	CASSQALGYEQYF
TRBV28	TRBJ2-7	CASSSGGYEQYF
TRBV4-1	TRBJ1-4	CASSQDVVASLNEKLFF
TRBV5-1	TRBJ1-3	CASSSDSSGNTIYF
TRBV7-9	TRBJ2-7	CASSPRELTRYEQYF
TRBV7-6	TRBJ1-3	CASSLAGSGGNTIYF
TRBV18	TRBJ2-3	CASSPLPPGGTDTQYF
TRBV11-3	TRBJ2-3	CASSSTWGAGNTQYF
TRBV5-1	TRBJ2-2	CASSSRDSGELFF
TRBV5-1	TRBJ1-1	CASSLRDSEAFF
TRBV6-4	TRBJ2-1	CASSDATSGSNEQFF
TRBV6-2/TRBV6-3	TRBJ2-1	CASSTHPGTSANNEQFF
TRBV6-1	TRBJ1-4	CASSEATGTNEKLFF
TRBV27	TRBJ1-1	CASSSIGEGATEAFF